This TCR beta chain was obtained from a study of cytomegalovirus exposure and HLA in healthy donors. Study context: In a later analysis, the 120 or so validation repertoires were reported to have used the same platform as the roughly 610 first-cohort repertoires.

On this clone: Its antigen is not known.

The length of the CDR3 is 15 residues. The ends lost 1 base at V and 7 bases at J; junction bases unmatched: 2. The germline V gene has CDR1 SGDLS and CDR2 YYNGEE. Broader study findings: Subsequent analysis revealed that first-cohort TCR clusters tended to co-occur in the 120 or so validation repertoires. Most TCR sequences were seen very rarely across donors, but some public TCRs occurred in many. Three of the chains that were CMV-associated were confirmed in vitro to be specific for CMV antigens.

Profiled with immunoSEQ multiplex PCR; TCRdb holds only in-frame clones, not every one. This table holds 65,000 to 95,000 clones, over 85% found once. The sample was PBMCs. The chain joins TRBV9 to TRBJ2-1; TRBD2 matches 13 bases. This receptor was identified in a woman aged 25 to 39 in good health and CMV-seronegative. The CDR3 region has the DNA TGTGCCAGCAGCGTAACTAGCGGGAGGGCTAATGAGCAGTTCTTC. This translates into CASSVTSGRANEQFF. The full variable domain, its missing parts supplied by reference TRBV9 and TRBJ2-1, is DSGVTQTPKHLITATGQRVTLRCSPRSGDLSVYWYQQSLDQGLQFLIQYYNGEERAKGNILERFSAQQFPDLHSELNLSSLELGDSALYFCASSVTSGRANEQFFGPGTRLTVL.